These T cell receptor beta chains were read from a single sample in a study of regulatory dendritic cells for organ transplantation. These receptors have no known antigen. Sequencing used immunoSEQ multiplex PCR; TCRdb keeps in-frame clones, though not all of them. The repertoire holds approximately 12,000 clones, approximately 75% seen once, with roughly 0.98% in the top ten. Sequenced material: naive CD8+ T cells from blood cultured with regulatory dendritic cells. All receptors derive from a human donor in good health. The CDR3 runs from the conserved cysteine through the conserved F or W. A D gene is named only where the DNA matches it firmly. Clone size is given for some rows only: seen once, a few or many times, or a class if the clone is expanded.

V: TRBV4-1
J: TRBJ2-7
D: NA
size: once
DNA: TGCGCCAGCAGCCAAGTCGTATCCAGGGTGCCGGGCGAGCAGTACTTC
CDR3: CASSQVVSRVPGEQYF

V: TRBV6-5
J: TRBJ2-5
D: NA
size: NA
DNA: TGTGCCAGCAGTTACTCTGTATCCCAAGAGACCCAGTACTTC
CDR3: CASSYSVSQETQYF

V: TRBV2
J: TRBJ1-5
D: NA
size: NA
DNA: TGTGCCAGCAGTCTCGAAGGGGGTAATCAGCCCCAGCATTTT
CDR3: CASSLEGGNQPQHF

V: TRBV7-3
J: TRBJ2-3
D: TRBD2
size: NA
DNA: TGTGCCAGCAGCTTACTAGCGGGGGGGAGTGGTGGCACAGATACGCAGTATTTT
CDR3: CASSLLAGGSGGTDTQYF

V: TRBV11-2
J: TRBJ2-1
D: TRBD2
size: NA
DNA: TGTGCCAGCAGCTACACTAGCGGGGGGGTAGGTGAGCAGTTCTTC
CDR3: CASSYTSGGVGEQFF

V: TRBV7-6
J: TRBJ2-1
D: TRBD1
size: NA
DNA: TGTGCCAGCAGCCTCCAGACAGGGGGCTTTTTCGGTGAGCAGTTCTTC
CDR3: CASSLQTGGFFGEQFF

V: TRBV4-1
J: TRBJ2-7
D: NA
size: NA
DNA: TGCGCCAGCAGCCAAGTACGGGACTCCTACGAGCAGTACTTC
CDR3: CASSQVRDSYEQYF

V: TRBV9
J: TRBJ2-7
D: TRBD1
size: NA
DNA: TGTGCCAGCAGCGGACCGACAGGGTACGAGCAGTACTTC
CDR3: CASSGPTGYEQYF

V: TRBV19
J: TRBJ1-1
D: TRBD1
size: NA
DNA: TGTGCCAGTGGAAAAGCGACAGGGGCTGAAGCTTTCTTT
CDR3: CASGKATGAEAFF

V: TRBV9
J: TRBJ2-3
D: TRBD1
size: NA
DNA: TGTGCCAGCAGCGTGGGGACAGGGTTTAGCACAGATACGCAGTATTTT
CDR3: CASSVGTGFSTDTQYF

V: TRBV29-1
J: TRBJ2-7
D: TRBD1
size: NA
DNA: TGCAGCGTCCGGACAGGGCTCTCCTACGAGCAGTACTTC
CDR3: CSVRTGLSYEQYF

V: TRBV2
J: TRBJ2-3
D: TRBD2
size: few
DNA: TGTGCCAGCAGTGAATTTGCGGGGGGGCCAACAGATACGCAGTATTTT
CDR3: CASSEFAGGPTDTQYF

V: TRBV4-2
J: TRBJ1-2
D: TRBD1
size: NA
DNA: TGTGCCAGCAGCCTGGTAGGGGGGGACAGGGTCAACTATGGCTACACCTTC
CDR3: CASSLVGGDRVNYGYTF

V: TRBV7-9
J: TRBJ1-2
D: NA
size: few
DNA: TGTGCCAGCAGCCCCGGGCAGGGCCTGTATGGCTACACCTTC
CDR3: CASSPGQGLYGYTF

V: TRBV2
J: TRBJ2-2
D: NA
size: NA
DNA: TGTGCCAGCAGTCCTGGCGGGTCGGCCGGGGAGCTGTTTTTT
CDR3: CASSPGGSAGELFF

V: TRBV7-9
J: TRBJ2-7
D: NA
size: NA
DNA: TGTGCCAGCAGCTTAAATGTGGGAGCCTACGAGCAGTACTTC
CDR3: CASSLNVGAYEQYF